This T cell receptor beta chain was documented in a study of cytomegalovirus exposure and HLA in healthy donors. PCR involved 60 Vbeta and 13 Jbeta primers. Sequencing was performed with immunoSEQ multiplex PCR; in TCRdb, only in-frame clones are kept and a portion is missing. The repertoire includes around 120,000 clones, around 79% of them detected once, and roughly 3.1% sits in the top ten. Germline loops: CDR1 SGHTA, CDR2 FQGNSA. V was cut by 5 bases and J by 0 bases, with 14 bases left in between. This CDR3 has 17 residues. The chain couples TRBV7-2 to TRBJ1-6; TRBD1 is a possible D gene (6 bases). The source material was PBMCs. The TCR was taken from a woman in her thirties in good health and CMV-seropositive. CDR3 in amino acids: CASSQTTGFSYNSPLHF. The CDR3 nucleotides read TGTGCCAGCAGCCAAACTACAGGGTTCTCCTATAATTCACCCCTCCACTTT. Variable domain in full (rest from reference TRBV7-2 and TRBJ1-6): GAGVSQSPSNKVTEKGKDVELRCDPISGHTALYWYRQSLGQGLEFLIYFQGNSAPDKSGLPSDRFSAERTGGSVSTLTIQRTQQEDSAVYLCASSQTTGFSYNSPLHFGNGTRLTVT.